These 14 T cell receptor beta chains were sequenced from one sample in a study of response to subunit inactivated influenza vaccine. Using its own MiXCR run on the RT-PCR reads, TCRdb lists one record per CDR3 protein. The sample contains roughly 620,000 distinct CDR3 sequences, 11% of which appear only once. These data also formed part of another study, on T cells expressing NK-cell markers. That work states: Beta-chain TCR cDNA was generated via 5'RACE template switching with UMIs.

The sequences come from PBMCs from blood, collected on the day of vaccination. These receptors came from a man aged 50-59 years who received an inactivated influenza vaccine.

CDR3 sequence reads: CASSYSMGLAGKDTQYF. CDR3 DNA sequence: TGTGCCAGCAGTTACTCGATGGGACTAGCGGGTAAAGATACGCAGTATTTT. V gene TRBV6-5 combines with J gene TRBJ2-3, with TRBD2 matching over 12 bases. J was trimmed by 5 bases and V by 0 bases; bases with no gene match: 6. This CDR3 region has 17 residues. The germline CDR1 and CDR2 sequences are MNHEY and SVGAGI.

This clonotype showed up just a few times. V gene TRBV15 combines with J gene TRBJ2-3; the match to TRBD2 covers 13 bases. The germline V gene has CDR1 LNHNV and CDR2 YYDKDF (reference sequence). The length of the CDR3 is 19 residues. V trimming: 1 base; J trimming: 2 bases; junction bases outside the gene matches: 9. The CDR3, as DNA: TGTGCCACCAGCAGAGTCGGACTAGCGGGGGTAGGGTTCACAGATACGCAGTATTTT. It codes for CATSRVGLAGVGFTDTQYF.

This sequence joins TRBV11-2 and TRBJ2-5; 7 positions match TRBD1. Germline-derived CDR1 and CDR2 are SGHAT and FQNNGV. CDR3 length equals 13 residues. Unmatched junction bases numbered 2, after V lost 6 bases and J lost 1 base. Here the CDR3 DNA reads TGTGCCAGCAGGACAGGGTCCCAAGAGACCCAGTACTTC. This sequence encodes CASRTGSQETQYF. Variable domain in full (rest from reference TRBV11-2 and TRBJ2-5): EAGVAQSPRYKIIEKRQSVAFWCNPISGHATLYWYQQILGQGPKLLIQFQNNGVVDDSQLPKDRFSAERLKGVDSTLKIQPAKLEDSAVYLCASRTGSQETQYFGPGTRLLVL.

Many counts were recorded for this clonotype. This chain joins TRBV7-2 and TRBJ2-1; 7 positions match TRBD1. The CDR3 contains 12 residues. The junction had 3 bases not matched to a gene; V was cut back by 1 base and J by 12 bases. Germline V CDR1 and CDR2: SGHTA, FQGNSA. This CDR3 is CASSLGGQLQFF. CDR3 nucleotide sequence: TGTGCCAGCAGCTTAGGGGGACAGCTGCAGTTCTTC. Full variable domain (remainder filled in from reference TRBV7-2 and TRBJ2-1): GAGVSQSPSNKVTEKGKDVELRCDPISGHTALYWYRQSLGQGLEFLIYFQGNSAPDKSGLPSDRFSAERTGGSVSTLTIQRTQQEDSAVYLCASSLGGQLQFFGPGTRLTVL.

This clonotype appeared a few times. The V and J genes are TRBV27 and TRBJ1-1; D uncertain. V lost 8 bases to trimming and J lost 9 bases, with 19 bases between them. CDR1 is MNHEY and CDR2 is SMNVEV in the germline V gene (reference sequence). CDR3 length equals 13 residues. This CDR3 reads CASRSGRSGKAFF. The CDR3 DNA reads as TGTGCCAGCCGAAGCGGACGTTCAGGAAAAGCTTTCTTT.

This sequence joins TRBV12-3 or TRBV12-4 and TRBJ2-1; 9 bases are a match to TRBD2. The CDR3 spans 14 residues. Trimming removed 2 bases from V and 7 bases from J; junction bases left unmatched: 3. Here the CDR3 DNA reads TGTGCCAGCAGTTTAAGTAGCGGGAGAAATGAGCAGTTCTTC. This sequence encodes CASSLSSGRNEQFF.

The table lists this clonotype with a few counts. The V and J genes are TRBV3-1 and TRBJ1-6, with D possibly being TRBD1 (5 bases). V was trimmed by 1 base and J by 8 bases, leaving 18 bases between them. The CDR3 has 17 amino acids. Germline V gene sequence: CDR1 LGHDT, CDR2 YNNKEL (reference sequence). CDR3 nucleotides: TGTGCCAGCAGCCAAGTTTCTGGGGGATTCCTCGATTCACCCCTCCACTTT. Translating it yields CASSQVSGGFLDSPLHF.

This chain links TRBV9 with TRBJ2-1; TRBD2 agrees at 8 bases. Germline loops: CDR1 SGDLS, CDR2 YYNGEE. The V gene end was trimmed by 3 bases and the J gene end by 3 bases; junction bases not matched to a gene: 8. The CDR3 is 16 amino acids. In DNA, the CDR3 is TGTGCCAGCAGCGCTGGGACTAGGGCTGGCTACAATGAGCAGTTCTTC. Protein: CASSAGTRAGYNEQFF.

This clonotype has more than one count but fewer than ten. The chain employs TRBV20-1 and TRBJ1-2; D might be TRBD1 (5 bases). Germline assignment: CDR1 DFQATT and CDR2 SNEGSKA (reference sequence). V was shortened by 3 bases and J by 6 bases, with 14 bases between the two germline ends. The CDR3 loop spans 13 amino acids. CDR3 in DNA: TGCAGTGCTAGGCCGGGACGGGTTGATGGCTACACCTTC. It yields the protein CSARPGRVDGYTF.

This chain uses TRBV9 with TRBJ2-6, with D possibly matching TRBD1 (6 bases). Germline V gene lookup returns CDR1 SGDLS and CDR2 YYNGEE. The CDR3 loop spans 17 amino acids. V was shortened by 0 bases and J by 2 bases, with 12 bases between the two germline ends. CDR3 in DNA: TGTGCCAGCAGCGTAGCCAGGGGACGGGCTGGGGCCAACGTCCTGACTTTC. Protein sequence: CASSVARGRAGANVLTF.

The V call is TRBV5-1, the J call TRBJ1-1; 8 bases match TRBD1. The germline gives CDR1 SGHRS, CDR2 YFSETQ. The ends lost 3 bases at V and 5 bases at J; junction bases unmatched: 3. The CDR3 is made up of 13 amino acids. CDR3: CASSSWTGTEAFF. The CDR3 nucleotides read TGCGCCAGCAGCTCCTGGACAGGGACTGAAGCTTTCTTT. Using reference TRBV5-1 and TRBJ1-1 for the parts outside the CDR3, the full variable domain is KAGVTQTPRYLIKTRGQQVTLSCSPISGHRSVSWYQQTPGQGLQFLFEYFSETQRNKGNFPGRFSGRQFSNSRSEMNVSTLELGDSALYLCASSSWTGTEAFFGQGTRLTVV.

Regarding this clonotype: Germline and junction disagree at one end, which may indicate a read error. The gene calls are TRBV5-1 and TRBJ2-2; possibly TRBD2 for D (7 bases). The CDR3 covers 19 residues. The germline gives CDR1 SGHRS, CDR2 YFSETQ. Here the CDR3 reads CASSATWGGQPSNTWELFF. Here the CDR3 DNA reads TGCGCCAGCAGCGCGACCTGGGGGGGCCAGCCTTCGAACACCTGGGAGCTGTTTTTT.

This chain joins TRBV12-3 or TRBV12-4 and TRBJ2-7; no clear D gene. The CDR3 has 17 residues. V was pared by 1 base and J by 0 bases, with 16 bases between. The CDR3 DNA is TGTGCCAGCAGTTTAGTCGGTGACCCCTACAGCTCCTACGAGCAGTACTTC. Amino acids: CASSLVGDPYSSYEQYF.

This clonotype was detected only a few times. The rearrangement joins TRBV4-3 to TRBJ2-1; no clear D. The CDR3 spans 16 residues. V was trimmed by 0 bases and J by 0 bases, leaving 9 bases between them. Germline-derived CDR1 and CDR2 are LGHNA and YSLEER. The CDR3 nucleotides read TGCGCCAGCAGCCAAGATCCCCTCAGCTCCTACAATGAGCAGTTCTTC. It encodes CASSQDPLSSYNEQFF.